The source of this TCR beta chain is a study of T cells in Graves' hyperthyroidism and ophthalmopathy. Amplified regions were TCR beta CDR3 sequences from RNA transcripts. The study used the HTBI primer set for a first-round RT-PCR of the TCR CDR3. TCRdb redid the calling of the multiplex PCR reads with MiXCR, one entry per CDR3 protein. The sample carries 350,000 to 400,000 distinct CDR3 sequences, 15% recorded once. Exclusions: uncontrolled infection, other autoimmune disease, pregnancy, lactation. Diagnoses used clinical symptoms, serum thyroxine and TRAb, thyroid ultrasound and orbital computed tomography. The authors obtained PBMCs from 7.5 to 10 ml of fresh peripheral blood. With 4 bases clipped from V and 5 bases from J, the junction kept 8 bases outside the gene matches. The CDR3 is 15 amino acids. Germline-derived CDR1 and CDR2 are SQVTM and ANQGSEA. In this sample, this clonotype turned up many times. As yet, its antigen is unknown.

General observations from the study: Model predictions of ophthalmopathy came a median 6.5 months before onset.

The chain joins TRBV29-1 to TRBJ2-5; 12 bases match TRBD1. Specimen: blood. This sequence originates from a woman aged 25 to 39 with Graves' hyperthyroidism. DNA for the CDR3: TGCAGCGTTGGGACCGGGACAGGGGGCACGGAGACCCAGTACTTC. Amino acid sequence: CSVGTGTGGTETQYF.